The 20 T cell receptor beta chains reported below all come from one sample, sequenced in a study of shared clonotypes between healthy human individuals. Only in-frame clones appear in the TCRdb table, and some are missing; sequencing was by immunoSEQ multiplex PCR. Among about 1.1 million clones listed, roughly 80% were seen once. The sequencing input was memory CD4+ T cells from PBMCs. Stated subset: CD45RA-negative fraction. The source of these receptors is a man aged 18 to 29 in good health. Some clones in this sample may be carry-over from other donors' samples.

A word on this clone: Other nucleotide sequences in the sample specify the same CDR3. The J gene is TRBJ2-7, the V gene TRBV5-1, with D unresolved. V lost 0 bases to trimming and J lost 4 bases, with 5 bases between them. This CDR3 has 12 amino acids. Looked up from germline, CDR1 is SGHRS and CDR2 is YFSETQ. CDR3 nucleotides: TGCGCCAGCAGCTTGGTGGGGTACGAGCAGTACTTC. The encoded protein is CASSLVGYEQYF. Together with reference TRBV5-1 and TRBJ2-7, the CDR3 gives the full variable domain: KAGVTQTPRYLIKTRGQQVTLSCSPISGHRSVSWYQQTPGQGLQFLFEYFSETQRNKGNFPGRFSGRQFSNSRSEMNVSTLELGDSALYLCASSLVGYEQYFGPGTRLTVT.

In its sample, this clone was seen once. The chain uses TRBV2 and TRBJ1-3; 9 nucleotides align to TRBD1. CDR3 length: 16 residues. Unmatched junction bases numbered 10, after V lost 8 bases and J lost 2 bases. Germline V gene data show CDR1 as SNHLY and CDR2 as FYNNEI. CDR3 coding DNA: TGTGCCAGCTTCCCCGGGACAGGGAGGGCTGGAAACACCATATATTTT. Amino acids: CASFPGTGRAGNTIYF.

This chain connects TRBV5-1 to TRBJ2-2; D call uncertain. The CDR3 sequence is 15 residues long. Germline values: CDR1 SGHRS, CDR2 YFSETQ. V lost 2 bases, J lost 2 bases, and 10 bases lay in between. In DNA, the CDR3 is TGCGCCAGCAGCTTTGACTTGTTTAACACCGGGGAGCTGTTTTTT. Encoded protein: CASSFDLFNTGELFF.

The rearrangement links TRBV11-3 to TRBJ2-1, with D maybe TRBD1 (5 bases). V gave up 5 bases and J gave up 6 bases, with 17 bases separating them. The CDR3 loop spans 15 amino acids. The V gene's germline CDR1 is SGHNT and CDR2 YENEEA. The CDR3 here is CASSTRTTTGNEQFF. In DNA, the CDR3 is TGTGCCAGCAGCACCCGGACAACTACTGGCAATGAGCAGTTCTTC.

V and J are TRBV7-9 and TRBJ1-1, with D possibly matching TRBD1 (5 bases). The ends were cut back, 5 bases at V and 10 bases at J, with 23 bases in the middle. CDR1 and CDR2 (germline): SEHNR, FQNEAQ (reference sequence). The CDR3 is 15 amino acids. CDR3 region: CASSGGTESSLGAFF. The CDR3 DNA follows: TGTGCCAGCAGCGGGGGGACGGAGTCATCTCTGGGAGCTTTCTTT.

CDR3 amino acids: CASSANTGGRQETQYF. The CDR3 coding sequence is TGCGCCAGCAGCGCAAATACAGGGGGCCGGCAAGAGACCCAGTACTTC. This chain uses TRBV4-1 with TRBJ2-5, with 9 bases identical to TRBD1. In germline, CDR1 is MGHRA, CDR2 YSYEKL. The V and J ends lost 5 bases and 2 bases, in that order; junction bases with no gene match: 9. The CDR3 has 16 amino acids.

The chain couples TRBV4-1 to TRBJ2-5; the D gene is possibly TRBD2 (5 bases). Trimming removed 4 bases at V and 5 bases at J, with 20 bases between. CDR3 length equals 16 residues. The germline gives CDR1 MGHRA, CDR2 YSYEKL. The CDR3 region is CASSLSGRGLPETQYF. Here the CDR3 DNA reads TGCGCCAGCAGCCTCTCTGGCCGAGGGCTCCCGGAGACCCAGTACTTC.

This clone was found a few times. This chain connects TRBV5-1 to TRBJ2-3; D is ambiguous. Trimming cost V 5 bases and J 0 bases, with 7 bases left between them. In germline, CDR1 is SGHRS, CDR2 YFSETQ. The CDR3 has 13 residues. The CDR3 DNA reads TGCGCCAGCAGTGGGATTAGCACAGATACGCAGTATTTT. This gives the protein CASSGISTDTQYF.

As regards this clone: Different DNA sequences within this sample yield the same CDR3. V gene TRBV19 combines with J gene TRBJ2-7; possibly TRBD2 for D (5 bases). CDR3 length: 14 residues. Germline lookup yields CDR1 LNHDA and CDR2 SQIVND (reference sequence). With 3 bases removed from V and 1 base from J, the gap between germline ends came to 10 bases. The CDR3: CASSIYPGSYEQYF. The CDR3 nucleotides read TGTGCCAGTAGTATCTATCCGGGATCCTACGAGCAGTACTTC.

V is TRBV7-9 and J is TRBJ2-7; 7 bases map to TRBD1. The CDR3 length is 15 residues. CDR1 is SEHNR and CDR2 is FQNEAQ in the germline V gene (reference sequence). Unmatched junction bases numbered 13, after V lost 5 bases and J lost 6 bases. The CDR3 region is CASSVNRGHLSEQYF. In nucleotides, the CDR3 is TGTGCCAGCAGCGTGAACAGGGGTCATCTTAGCGAGCAGTACTTC.

This chain joins TRBV2 and TRBJ1-5; possibly TRBD1 for D (6 bases). Per the germline V gene, CDR1 is SNHLY and CDR2 is FYNNEI. This CDR3 has 16 amino acids. V was shortened by 0 bases and J by 2 bases, with 11 bases between the two germline ends. The CDR3 sequence: CASSEALRGGNQPQHF. The CDR3 nucleotides read TGTGCCAGCAGTGAAGCGCTGAGGGGGGGCAATCAGCCCCAGCATTTT.

The chain has TRBV7-9 and TRBJ1-5; possible D gene TRBD1, 6 bases. The CDR3 extends over 14 amino acids. Germline V CDR1 and CDR2: SEHNR, FQNEAQ (reference sequence). Trimming removed 5 bases from V and 5 bases from J, with 13 bases in between. The CDR3: CASSLGGTDQPQHF. The CDR3 DNA is TGTGCCAGCAGCCTAGGGGGAACAGATCAGCCCCAGCATTTT.

Concerning this clone: At the DNA level, this CDR3 is encoded by other sequences in the same sample as well. This chain connects TRBV28 to TRBJ2-7, with a weak D call TRBD2 (5 bases). This CDR3 is built from 11 residues. Germline V gene sequence: CDR1 MDHEN, CDR2 SYDVKM. The V and J ends lost 8 bases and 1 base respectively, with 6 bases between them. This CDR3 is CASRGSYEQYF. The CDR3, as DNA: TGTGCCAGCCGGGGATCCTACGAGCAGTACTTC.

This sequence joins TRBV21-1 and TRBJ2-7; no DNA check was done on the table's D call, TRBD1. TRBV21-1 is shown as a pseudogene. This CDR3 is built from 14 residues. CDR3 residues: CASSSDRGSYEQYF. The DNA for the CDR3 is TGTGCCAGCAGCTCCGACAGGGGGTCCTACGAGCAGTACTTC.

This chain uses TRBV2 with TRBJ2-2, with TRBD2 matching 8 bases. V gave up 2 bases and J gave up 5 bases; unmatched junction bases: 7. The CDR3 is made up of 16 amino acids. The germline gives CDR1 SNHLY, CDR2 FYNNEI. The CDR3 loop reads CASSERSGSYTGELFF. The CDR3 DNA reads TGTGCCAGCAGTGAACGGAGCGGGAGTTATACCGGGGAGCTGTTTTTT.

This sequence joins TRBV28 and TRBJ1-1, with 8 bases fitting TRBD1. The CDR3 consists of 13 residues. Looked up from germline, CDR1 is MDHEN and CDR2 is SYDVKM. V trimming: 7 bases; J trimming: 9 bases; junction bases outside the gene matches: 10. CDR3: CASIGQGWTQAFF. The DNA for the CDR3 is TGTGCCAGCATAGGACAGGGTTGGACCCAAGCTTTCTTT.

With regard to this clone: Other DNA sequences in this sample translate to the same CDR3. V is TRBV9 and J is TRBJ2-2; tentatively, D is TRBD1 or TRBD2 (5 bases each). From germline, CDR1 is SGDLS and CDR2 YYNGEE. There are 14 residues in the CDR3. Trimming removed 0 bases from V and 5 bases from J, with 8 bases in between. CDR3 bases: TGTGCCAGCAGCGTAGTTGGGGGAACCGGGGAGCTGTTTTTT. This codes for CASSVVGGTGELFF.

This clone was counted a single time. This rearrangement joins TRBV27 to TRBJ2-1; D uncertain. V was clipped by 1 base and J by 5 bases, with 9 bases between them. The CDR3 loop spans 14 amino acids. Germline loops: CDR1 MNHEY, CDR2 SMNVEV (reference sequence). The CDR3 DNA sequence: TGTGCCAGCAGTTTATTCAATTCGGACAATGAGCAGTTCTTC. Its protein product is CASSLFNSDNEQFF.

The rearrangement joins TRBV7-3 to TRBJ2-7; D is unresolved. The germline V gene has CDR1 SGHTA and CDR2 FQGTGA. Trimming removed 5 bases at V and 6 bases at J, with 14 bases between. There are 13 residues in the CDR3. The CDR3 sequence: CASSVGPGREQYF. The CDR3 DNA sequence: TGTGCCAGCAGCGTGGGCCCCGGACGCGAGCAGTACTTC.

This clone was seen only a few times. The chain couples TRBV10-3 to TRBJ1-1, with 7 positions matching TRBD1. The CDR3 sequence is 15 residues long. The trim removed 11 bases at V and 3 bases at J, leaving 15 bases unmatched. The germline gives CDR1 ENHRY, CDR2 SYGVKD. CDR3 region: CAPLRQGNYDTEAFF. As DNA, the CDR3 is TGTGCCCCCCTCCGACAGGGAAATTACGACACTGAAGCTTTCTTT.